The T cell receptor beta chain under discussion was sequenced for a study of cytomegalovirus exposure and HLA in healthy donors. PCR amplification relied on 60 Vbeta primers (plus 13 Jbeta primers). Measured with immunoSEQ multiplex PCR; TCRdb has only the in-frame clones, and not every one. The sample lists 150,000 or so clones; around 81% were seen once. Study outcomes and limitations: Within an earlier analysis, most TCR beta V segments proved productive either about 87% or about 30% of the time.

As for this clone: Its antigen remains unknown.

Losses at the gene ends were 6 bases for V and 2 bases for J; bases not matched to a gene: 1. The CDR3 spans 12 residues. The V gene's germline CDR1 is SQVTM and CDR2 ANQGSEA. This TCR was recovered from a middle-aged man in good health and CMV-seronegative. The chain carries TRBV29-1 and TRBJ1-5; TRBD1 aligns across 7 bases. The sequenced sample was PBMCs. The CDR3 nucleotides read TGCAGCGTACAGGGGCGCAATCAGCCCCAGCATTTT. Residues: CSVQGRNQPQHF. Drawing the rest from reference TRBV29-1 and TRBJ1-5, the complete variable domain is SAVISQKPSRDICQRGTSLTIQCQVDSQVTMMFWYRQQPGQSLTLIATANQGSEATYESGFVIDKFPISRPNLTFSTLTVSNMSPEDSSIYLCSVQGRNQPQHFGDGTRLSIL.